The 17 T cell receptor beta chains presented below share a single source sample, sequenced in a study of radiotherapy plus CTLA-4 blockade in lung cancer. Produced via immunoSEQ multiplex PCR; TCRdb's table is partial and in-frame only. The sample includes 30,000 to 40,000 clones, more than 70% seen only once; the top ten take about 5.3%. Specimen: peripheral blood, collected from a patient treated with radiotherapy plus ipilimumab. These receptors all come from a human donor with non-small cell lung cancer who had stable disease on radiotherapy plus ipilimumab.

CDR3 region: CASSGGIFDVGDRKTQYF. CDR3 DNA sequence: TGTGCCAGCAGCGGCGGGATTTTCGATGTCGGCGATCGAAAGACCCAGTACTTC. V and J are TRBV13 and TRBJ2-7; D might be TRBD2 (6 bases). TRBJ2-5 explains the end of the DNA better; the J call may be wrong. The CDR3 runs 18 residues. Germline CDR1 and CDR2: PRHDT and FYEKMQ (reference sequence).

The V and J genes are TRBV28 and TRBJ2-7, with TRBD1 identical over 8 bases. The CDR3 covers 15 residues. Germline assignment: CDR1 MDHEN and CDR2 SYDVKM. V shed 6 bases and J 2 bases; nucleotides not matched to a gene: 9. The CDR3, as DNA: TGTGCCAGCAGCTACGGACAGGGTAGTCCCTACGAGCAGTACTTC. Encoded protein: CASSYGQGSPYEQYF.

This chain uses TRBV9 with TRBJ2-2; 15 bases match TRBD2. V shed 3 bases, J shed 0 bases, and the junction held 3 bases outside the gene matches. Germline CDR1 SGDLS, CDR2 YYNGEE. CDR3 length: 18 residues. The CDR3 loop reads CASSGGTSGRSNTGELFF. The CDR3 DNA sequence: TGTGCCAGCAGCGGGGGGACTAGCGGGAGGTCGAACACCGGGGAGCTGTTTTTT.

V usage is TRBV5-1 and J usage is TRBJ1-2, with D possibly TRBD1 on 6 matching bases. This CDR3 has 15 amino acids. The germline V gene has CDR1 SGHRS and CDR2 YFSETQ. The V end lost 6 bases, the J end lost 5 bases, and 20 bases lay between the germline ends. The CDR3 DNA reads TGCGCCAGCACTACCGGGGACAATCTAGGGTATGGCTACACCTTC. As protein: CASTTGDNLGYGYTF.

The chain combines TRBV7-8 with TRBJ2-7; 8 nucleotides match TRBD1. The CDR3 loop spans 15 amino acids. V lost 5 bases and J lost 2; bases outside the gene matches: 8. Germline CDR1 reads SGHVS; CDR2 reads FQNEAQ. CDR3 loop: CASSPGQGFTYEQYF. In nucleotides, the CDR3 is TGTGCCAGCAGCCCCGGACAGGGTTTCACCTACGAGCAGTACTTC.

This clone came up once. The J gene is TRBJ2-7, the V gene TRBV2; TRBD1 matches 9 bases. The CDR3 length is 13 residues. The germline gives CDR1 SNHLY, CDR2 FYNNEI. J was trimmed by 2 bases and V by 9 bases; bases with no gene match: 5. CDR3 sequence (DNA): TGTGCCAGAAGGGACAGGGAGGCCTACGAGCAGTACTTC. This translates into CARRDREAYEQYF. The complete variable domain, with remaining parts taken from reference TRBV2 and TRBJ2-7, reads EPEVTQTPSHQVTQMGQEVILRCVPISNHLYFYWYRQILGQKVEFLVSFYNNEISEKSEIFDDQFSVERPDGSNFTLKIRSTKLEDSAMYFCARRDREAYEQYFGPGTRLTVT.

This clone was found once. The chain is built from TRBV6-1 and TRBJ2-7, with TRBD2 matching over 8 bases. V lost 2 bases to trimming and J lost 6 bases; unmatched junction nucleotides: 9. Germline CDR1 reads MNHNS; CDR2 reads SASEGT. The CDR3 contains 15 residues. In DNA, the CDR3 is TGTGCCAGCAGTGAAAAGAGCGGGAGACGCGTCGAGCAGTACTTC. Amino acids: CASSEKSGRRVEQYF.

This sequence joins TRBV11-2 and TRBJ2-7; 8 bases are a match to TRBD2. Germline V gene sequence: CDR1 SGHAT, CDR2 FQNNGV. Trimming cost V 6 bases and J 9 bases; bases outside gene matches: 19. The CDR3 sequence is 16 residues long. This chain's CDR3 is CASRSIGTRRESGQYF. The DNA of the CDR3 is TGTGCCAGCAGATCGATCGGGACTAGGAGGGAATCAGGGCAGTACTTC.

This rearrangement joins TRBV18 to TRBJ2-2; 7 nucleotides line up with TRBD1. CDR1 and CDR2 (germline): KGHSH, LQKENI. This CDR3 comprises 20 residues. V trimming: 4 bases; J trimming: 2 bases; junction bases outside the gene matches: 19. The CDR3 sequence: CASSQRQGRNSNYNTGELFF. The CDR3 nucleotides read TGTGCCAGCTCACAACGACAGGGTCGAAACTCCAACTACAACACCGGGGAGCTGTTTTTT.

The rearrangement uses TRBV9 and TRBJ1-1, with 9 bases matching TRBD1. The CDR3 totals 14 residues. Per germline, CDR1 SGDLS and CDR2 YYNGEE. The trim removed 5 bases at V and 4 bases at J, leaving 6 bases unmatched. This chain's CDR3 is CASRRTGEGTEAFF. The DNA for the CDR3 is TGTGCCAGCAGACGGACAGGGGAAGGCACTGAAGCTTTCTTT.

This clone came up once. This chain links TRBV19 with TRBJ2-7; a weak D match, TRBD2 (5 bases). Trimming removed 3 bases at V and 3 bases at J, with 12 bases between. Germline V gives CDR1 LNHDA, CDR2 SQIVND (reference sequence). This CDR3 spans 14 amino acids. CDR3: CASSIRDGGYEQYF. The CDR3 DNA reads TGTGCCAGTAGTATTAGGGATGGAGGCTACGAGCAGTACTTC.

The J gene is TRBJ1-1, the V gene TRBV30, with 10 bases aligning to TRBD1. The CDR3 contains 13 residues. CDR1 and CDR2 (germline): GTSNPN, SVGIG (reference sequence). Trimming took 2 bases from V and 5 from J; bases not matched to a gene: 2. The CDR3 here is CAWSRDRGTEAFF. CDR3 in DNA: TGTGCCTGGAGTAGGGACAGGGGAACTGAAGCTTTCTTT.

The chain uses TRBV30 and TRBJ2-1; TRBD2 agrees at 12 bases. Germline loops: CDR1 GTSNPN, CDR2 SVGIG (reference sequence). J was trimmed by 7 bases and V by 2 bases; bases with no gene match: 9. The CDR3 length is 16 residues. The CDR3 coding sequence is TGTGCCTGGAGTTCACTAGCGGGAGGCGTTGGGAATGAGCAGTTCTTC. Translation: CAWSSLAGGVGNEQFF. The variable domain in full, with the rest retrieved from reference TRBV30 and TRBJ2-1, is SQTIHQWPATLVQPVGSPLSLECTVEGTSNPNLYWYRQAAGRGLQLLFYSVGIGQISSEVPQNLSASRPQDRQFILSSKKLLLSDSGFYLCAWSSLAGGVGNEQFFGPGTRLTVL.

This rearrangement joins TRBV5-8 to TRBJ1-1; TRBD1 is a possible D gene (6 bases). Germline V gives CDR1 SGHTS, CDR2 YDEGEE. The CDR3 has 19 amino acids. The V gene lost 3 bases and the J gene lost 5 bases, with 29 bases spanning the gap. CDR3 residues: CASSSKGRGGKRISTEAFF. The CDR3 DNA follows: TGTGCCAGCAGCTCAAAAGGTAGGGGGGGAAAAAGGATTTCTACTGAAGCTTTCTTT.

The chain combines TRBV5-1 with TRBJ2-3, with D maybe TRBD1 (5 bases). V was cut by 0 bases and J by 2 bases, with 7 bases left in between. Per germline, CDR1 SGHRS and CDR2 YFSETQ. There are 14 residues in the CDR3. CDR3 DNA sequence: TGCGCCAGCAGCTTGGACAGGACCACAGATACGCAGTATTTT. Residues: CASSLDRTTDTQYF.

The CDR3 region has the DNA TGTGCCAGCAGCTTGGCAGGTTACTACGAGCAGTACTTC. Its protein product is CASSLAGYYEQYF. V usage is TRBV5-6 and J usage is TRBJ2-7, with D unresolved. V gave up 0 bases and J gave up 3 bases, with 7 bases separating them. CDR1 SGHDT and CDR2 YYEEEE come from the germline V gene. The CDR3 totals 13 residues.

This chain's CDR3 is CASSQSGLAGYEQYF. CDR3 coding DNA: TGTGCCAGCAGCCAATCGGGACTAGCGGGCTACGAGCAGTACTTC. This chain joins TRBV7-2 and TRBJ2-7; 12 bases agree with TRBD2. The CDR3 sequence is 15 residues long. Germline loops: CDR1 SGHTA, CDR2 FQGNSA. The V and J ends lost 5 bases and 3 bases, in that order; junction bases with no gene match: 5.